What follows are 23 T cell receptor beta chains derived from one specimen sequenced in a study of CD8 T cells in Susac syndrome. RNA totalling about 0.5 to 1 ug underwent reverse transcription with random hexamers. One entry per CDR3 protein results from TCRdb running MiXCR on the immunoSEQ multiplex PCR reads. Of 250,000 to 350,000 distinct CDR3 sequences in the sample, more than 75% were seen once. The sequenced sample consisted of CD8+ T cells from PBMCs. These receptor sequences come from a human donor with multiple sclerosis.

This chain connects TRBV12-3 or TRBV12-4 to TRBJ2-7; D gene uncertain. The CDR3 has 12 residues. V was trimmed by 3 bases and J by 5 bases, leaving 8 bases between them. For the CDR3, the DNA is TGTGCCAGCAGTTTTACGGGCCACGAGCAGTACTTC. Protein: CASSFTGHEQYF.

The chain links TRBV27 to TRBJ2-3; 13 bases line up with TRBD2. Germline V gene data show CDR1 as MNHEY and CDR2 as SMNVEV (reference sequence). This CDR3 comprises 16 residues. With 4 bases clipped from V and 9 bases from J, the junction kept 10 bases outside the gene matches. CDR3: CASSYVLAGGPVTQYF. The CDR3 nucleotides read TGTGCCAGCAGTTACGTACTAGCGGGAGGGCCGGTGACGCAGTATTTT.

J is TRBJ2-7 and V is TRBV9; 8 nucleotides line up with TRBD2. Looked up from germline, CDR1 is SGDLS and CDR2 is YYNGEE. This CDR3 has 14 residues. The ends lost 5 bases at V and 2 bases at J; junction bases unmatched: 6. The DNA for the CDR3 is TGTGCCAGCAGTACTAGCGGAACTACCTACGAGCAGTACTTC. The encoded protein is CASSTSGTTYEQYF.

The rearrangement links TRBV7-6 to TRBJ2-1; 10 bases line up with TRBD2. The ends lost 5 bases at V and 0 bases at J; junction bases unmatched: 1. The CDR3 is made up of 15 amino acids. Germline-derived CDR1 and CDR2 are SGHVS and FNYEAQ. The DNA of the CDR3 is TGTGCCAGCAGCGGACTAGCGGCCTCCTACAATGAGCAGTTCTTC. Amino acid sequence: CASSGLAASYNEQFF.

J is TRBJ1-1 and V is TRBV9; D is uncertain. This CDR3 has 17 residues. Trimming stripped 0 bases from V and 1 base from J, with 16 bases between. The germline V gene encodes CDR1 SGDLS and CDR2 YYNGEE. The CDR3 region is CASSVDPGDGENTEAFF. The CDR3 DNA follows: TGTGCCAGCAGCGTAGACCCGGGAGACGGGGAGAACACTGAAGCTTTCTTT.

Here the CDR3 DNA reads TGTGCCAGCAGCTTGTTTGGGGAGAGCTACGAGCAGTACTTC. Translated: CASSLFGESYEQYF. The chain has TRBV5-6 and TRBJ2-7; D might be TRBD2 (5 bases). CDR1 is SGHDT and CDR2 is YYEEEE in the germline V gene. CDR3 length: 14 residues. V was clipped by 1 base and J by 3 bases, with 11 bases between them.

The chain links TRBV7-9 to TRBJ1-2; 7 nucleotides agree with TRBD1. CDR1 SEHNR and CDR2 FQNEAQ come from the germline V gene (reference sequence). This CDR3 has 15 residues. The trim removed 5 bases at V and 2 bases at J, leaving 8 bases unmatched. The CDR3 spells CASSPGQVLNYGYTF. The DNA for the CDR3 is TGTGCCAGCAGCCCCGGACAGGTGCTCAACTATGGCTACACCTTC.

The J gene is TRBJ2-5, the V gene TRBV7-9; perhaps TRBD2 as D (5 bases). Germline-derived CDR1 and CDR2 are SEHNR and FQNEAQ (reference sequence). The CDR3 has 15 residues. Trimming shortened V by 0 bases and J by 0 bases, and 8 bases separated the two germline ends. CDR3 region: CASSLASGYQETQYF. Written as DNA, the CDR3 is TGTGCCAGCAGCTTAGCTTCGGGGTACCAAGAGACCCAGTACTTC.

The chain has TRBV28 and TRBJ2-5, with 12 bases matching TRBD2. There are 17 residues in the CDR3. Trimming cost V 3 bases and J 5 bases; bases outside gene matches: 10. CDR1 is MDHEN, CDR2 SYDVKM, per germline. Here the CDR3 DNA reads TGTGCCAGCAGTTTCCCCTTGACTAGCGGGAGTAGCGAGACCCAGTACTTC. Amino acids: CASSFPLTSGSSETQYF. Full variable domain (missing parts from reference TRBV28 and TRBJ2-5): DVKVTQSSRYLVKRTGEKVFLECVQDMDHENMFWYRQDPGLGLRLIYFSYDVKMKEKGDIPEGYSVSREKKERFSLILESASTNQTSMYLCASSFPLTSGSSETQYFGPGTRLLVL.

V and J are TRBV7-9 and TRBJ1-2; D is uncertain. Germline V CDR1 and CDR2: SEHNR, FQNEAQ (reference sequence). The CDR3 runs 13 residues. V was shortened by 1 base and J by 6 bases, with 9 bases between the two germline ends. The CDR3 nucleotides are TGTGCCAGCAGCTTAGGGTCCGTCCATGGCTACACCTTC. Encoded protein: CASSLGSVHGYTF.

The chain uses TRBV5-1 and TRBJ2-1, with a weak D call TRBD2 (5 bases). There are 17 residues in the CDR3. V was trimmed by 0 bases and J by 3 bases, leaving 16 bases between them. CDR1 is SGHRS and CDR2 is YFSETQ in the germline V gene. The CDR3 coding sequence is TGCGCCAGCAGCTTGGTAGGAAGGACTGAGGGCTACAATGAGCAGTTCTTC. Translated: CASSLVGRTEGYNEQFF.

The V gene is TRBV9, the J gene TRBJ2-1, with 7 bases aligning to TRBD2. In germline, CDR1 is SGDLS, CDR2 YYNGEE. This CDR3 has 15 amino acids. With V trimmed by 0 bases and J by 8 bases, 8 bases remained unmatched. The CDR3 protein is CASSVDGAGQDEQFF. CDR3 nucleotide sequence: TGTGCCAGCAGCGTAGACGGAGCGGGGCAGGATGAGCAGTTCTTC.

V usage is TRBV19 and J usage is TRBJ1-1; no definite D call. Trimming took 9 bases from V and 4 from J, leaving 18 bases between them. Germline V gives CDR1 LNHDA, CDR2 SQIVND (reference sequence). The CDR3 runs 14 residues. Written as DNA, the CDR3 is TGTGCCAGCAACTCGAACGGAGGGATCACTGAAGCTTTCTTT. This translates into CASNSNGGITEAFF.

This chain's CDR3 is CASSQVPRTTDTQYF. In DNA form, the CDR3 reads TGCGCCAGCAGCCAAGTCCCAAGGACCACAGATACGCAGTATTTT. The chain has TRBV4-1 and TRBJ2-3; D is unclear. Germline V gene lookup returns CDR1 MGHRA and CDR2 YSYEKL. Trimming cost V 1 base and J 2 bases, with 10 bases left between them. The CDR3 loop spans 15 amino acids.

The chain has TRBV9 and TRBJ1-5, with no clear D. This CDR3 comprises 15 residues. CDR1 SGDLS and CDR2 YYNGEE come from the germline V gene. Trimming took 2 bases from V and 0 from J, leaving 9 bases between them. CDR3 in amino acids: CASSVSGDSNQPQHF. In DNA form, the CDR3 reads TGTGCCAGCAGCGTCAGCGGGGATAGCAATCAGCCCCAGCATTTT.

This CDR3 reads CASSEGEGYKNIQYF. Written as DNA, the CDR3 is TGTGCCAGTTCAGAAGGGGAGGGGTATAAAAACATTCAGTACTTC. The rearrangement uses TRBV9 and TRBJ2-4, with 7 positions matching TRBD2. The CDR3 contains 15 residues. Germline trimming cut 8 bases from V and 4 bases from J; bases unmatched to any gene: 12. Germline V gene lookup returns CDR1 SGDLS and CDR2 YYNGEE.

V and J are TRBV20-1 and TRBJ1-6; D call uncertain. This CDR3 region has 12 residues. Germline V gene data show CDR1 as DFQATT and CDR2 as SNEGSKA (reference sequence). V lost 0 bases and J 14 bases, leaving 11 bases between the germline ends. CDR3 residues: CSARDRGGSLHF. DNA for the CDR3: TGCAGTGCTAGAGATCGGGGAGGGTCCCTCCACTTT.

The chain uses TRBV7-9 and TRBJ2-7; 8 bases match TRBD2. V shed 3 bases and J 2 bases; nucleotides not matched to a gene: 6. Germline values: CDR1 SEHNR, CDR2 FQNEAQ (reference sequence). The CDR3 covers 15 residues. CDR3 DNA sequence: TGTGCCAGCAGCTTTTGGCTAGCGGGTGCCTACGAGCAGTACTTC. It translates to CASSFWLAGAYEQYF.

This sequence joins TRBV25-1 and TRBJ1-3; tentative D call: TRBD1 (6 bases). The V end lost 8 bases, the J end lost 0 bases, and 29 bases lay between the germline ends. This CDR3 is 20 amino acids long. Germline CDR1 is MGHDK and CDR2 is SYGVNS. This CDR3 is CASRNRYRATNVLSGNTIYF. The CDR3 DNA sequence: TGTGCCAGCCGCAATAGGTACAGGGCCACCAATGTCCTCTCTGGAAACACCATATATTTT.

The chain couples TRBV28 to TRBJ2-7; no clear D gene. CDR1 and CDR2 from the germline V gene are MDHEN and SYDVKM. The germline V and J ends were trimmed by 7 bases and 3 bases, with 16 bases remaining between them. This CDR3 is 14 amino acids long. CDR3 DNA sequence: TGTGCCAGCACCTCAGGCCAAACTATCTACGAGCAGTACTTC. Amino acids: CASTSGQTIYEQYF.

The V and J genes are TRBV27 and TRBJ2-7; D remains ambiguous. Germline V gives CDR1 MNHEY, CDR2 SMNVEV (reference sequence). CDR3 length: 13 residues. V gave up 4 bases and J gave up 2 bases, with 9 bases separating them. Here the CDR3 DNA reads TGTGCCAGCAGTTGGGGAAGCCCCTACGAGCAGTACTTC. Translation gives CASSWGSPYEQYF.

V gene TRBV29-1 combines with J gene TRBJ1-2; TRBD1 aligns across 7 bases. The germline CDR1 and CDR2 sequences are SQVTM and ANQGSEA. The CDR3 has 15 amino acids. V gave up 1 base and J gave up 11 bases; unmatched junction bases: 16. CDR3 bases: TGCAGCGTTGAAGCTATACACAGGGGTTCTTGGTCATACACCTTC. It is translated as CSVEAIHRGSWSYTF.

The genes are TRBV27 and TRBJ1-5; TRBD1 might be the D (6 bases). Germline V gives CDR1 MNHEY, CDR2 SMNVEV (reference sequence). This CDR3 has 15 residues. V was clipped by 0 bases and J by 5 bases, with 11 bases between them. CDR3 nucleotide sequence: TGTGCCAGCAGTTTATCAGGACAGCTCCATCAGCCCCAGCATTTT. Translated, it gives CASSLSGQLHQPQHF.